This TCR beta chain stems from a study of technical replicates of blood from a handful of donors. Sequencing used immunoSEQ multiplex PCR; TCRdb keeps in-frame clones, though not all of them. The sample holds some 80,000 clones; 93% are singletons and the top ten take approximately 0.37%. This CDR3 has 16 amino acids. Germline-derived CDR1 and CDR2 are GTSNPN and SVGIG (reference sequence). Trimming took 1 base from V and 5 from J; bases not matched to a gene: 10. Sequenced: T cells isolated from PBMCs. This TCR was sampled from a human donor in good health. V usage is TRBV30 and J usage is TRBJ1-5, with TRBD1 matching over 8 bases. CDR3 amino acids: CAWSAVDRGVDQPQHF. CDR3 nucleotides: TGTGCCTGGAGTGCCGTAGACAGGGGAGTCGATCAGCCCCAGCATTTT.